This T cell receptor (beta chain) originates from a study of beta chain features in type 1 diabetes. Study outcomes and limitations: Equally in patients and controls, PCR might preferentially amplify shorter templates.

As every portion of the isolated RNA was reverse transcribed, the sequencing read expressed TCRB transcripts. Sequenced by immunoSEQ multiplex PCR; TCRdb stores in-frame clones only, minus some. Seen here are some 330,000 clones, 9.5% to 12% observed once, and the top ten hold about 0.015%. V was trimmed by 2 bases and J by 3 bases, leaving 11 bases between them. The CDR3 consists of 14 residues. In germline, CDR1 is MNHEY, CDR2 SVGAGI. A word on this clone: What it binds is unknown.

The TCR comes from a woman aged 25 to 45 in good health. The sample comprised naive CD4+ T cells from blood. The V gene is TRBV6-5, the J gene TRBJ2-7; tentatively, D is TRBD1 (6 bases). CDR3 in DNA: TGTGCCAGCAGTTACGGTCCGACAGGCTACGAGCAGTACTTC. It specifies CASSYGPTGYEQYF.